A selection of T cell receptor beta chains follows, all from one sample in a study of blood T cell repertoires in COVID-19. Method: immunoSEQ multiplex PCR; TCRdb's copy keeps in-frame clones and lacks some. This table holds about 150,000 clones, around 85% found once. The sequenced sample consisted of peripheral blood. The source is a woman between 65 and 79 years old with acute or convalescent COVID-19. Each CDR3 is given without its conserved first and last residue. Each record gives: J gene, CDR3 length, clone size, V gene, CDR3 protein. Only part of the rows carry a size: once, few, many, or a class if the clone is expanded.

J: TRBJ1-2; length: 13; size: .; V: TRBV3-1/TRBV3-2; CDR3: ASSHLPGQNYGYT
J: TRBJ2-2; length: 14; size: .; V: TRBV18; CDR3: ASSLNTGISTGELF
J: TRBJ1-2; length: 12; size: .; V: TRBV2; CDR3: ASSRGQLNYGYT
J: TRBJ1-6; length: 12; size: .; V: TRBV7-2; CDR3: ASSTWGPNSPLH
J: TRBJ1-5; length: 14; size: .; V: TRBV19; CDR3: ASSIAGTGIGQPQH
J: TRBJ2-1; length: 13; size: .; V: TRBV5-8; CDR3: ASSFLPGRGYEQF
J: TRBJ2-5; length: 13; size: few; V: TRBV4-1; CDR3: ASSPRGLEIETQY
J: TRBJ2-7; length: 11; size: .; V: TRBV6-5; CDR3: ASSRGTAYEQY
J: TRBJ1-6; length: 15; size: .; V: TRBV7-2; CDR3: ASSPGQGSSYNSPLH
J: TRBJ1-1; length: 14; size: .; V: TRBV5-4; CDR3: ASSLGQDRGGTLAF
J: TRBJ2-3; length: 10; size: .; V: TRBV5-1; CDR3: ASSPETDTQY
J: TRBJ1-6; length: 14; size: .; V: TRBV11-2; CDR3: ASSSQGSVSNSPLH
J: TRBJ2-5; length: 14; size: .; V: TRBV4-1; CDR3: ASSQVGGGMGETQY
J: TRBJ2-3; length: 15; size: .; V: TRBV27; CDR3: ASSFLGGGIFTDTQY
J: TRBJ1-2; length: 12; size: .; V: TRBV3-1/TRBV3-2; CDR3: ASSQGGTGIGYT
J: TRBJ2-1; length: 13; size: once; V: TRBV5-6; CDR3: ASSGRANRAGEQF
J: TRBJ1-1; length: 11; size: .; V: TRBV18; CDR3: ASSQGANTEAF
J: TRBJ2-5; length: 14; size: .; V: TRBV4-1; CDR3: ASSQDPGRGSETQY
J: TRBJ2-2; length: 13; size: .; V: TRBV3-1/TRBV3-2; CDR3: ASSRGGVNTGELF
J: TRBJ2-5; length: 13; size: .; V: TRBV4-2; CDR3: ASSQDRLAGTPQY
J: TRBJ1-5; length: 15; size: .; V: TRBV4-1; CDR3: ASSPVLRVRGNQPQH
J: TRBJ1-6; length: 16; size: .; V: TRBV19; CDR3: ASRQAPRASSYNSPLH
J: TRBJ1-1; length: 11; size: .; V: TRBV3-1/TRBV3-2; CDR3: ASSQVGSAEAF
J: TRBJ1-1; length: 9; size: .; V: TRBV20-1; CDR3: RAGSNTEAF
J: TRBJ1-2; length: 15; size: .; V: TRBV19; CDR3: ASSAYLRTASNYGYT
J: TRBJ1-2; length: 11; size: .; V: TRBV7-2; CDR3: ASSFFQGDGYT
J: TRBJ2-5; length: 12; size: once; V: TRBV14; CDR3: ASSRSRGTGTQY
J: TRBJ1-4; length: 13; size: .; V: TRBV6-5; CDR3: ASSYRDSLNEKLF
J: TRBJ2-1; length: 12; size: .; V: TRBV7-9; CDR3: ASSLVHPGAEQF
J: TRBJ1-5; length: 15; size: once; V: TRBV15; CDR3: ATSRVIGGHGNQPQH
J: TRBJ1-5; length: 12; size: .; V: TRBV19; CDR3: ASTSENSNQPQH
J: TRBJ2-5; length: 14; size: .; V: TRBV6-5; CDR3: ASSYLPFGGRETQY
J: TRBJ1-1; length: 12; size: .; V: TRBV19; CDR3: ASSIVGARPEAF
J: TRBJ1-6; length: 12; size: .; V: TRBV11-2; CDR3: ASSLVTGNGPLH
J: TRBJ1-5; length: 12; size: once; V: TRBV10-3; CDR3: AISESLSGQPQH
J: TRBJ2-7; length: 14; size: .; V: TRBV6-5; CDR3: ASSYARQGLTYEQY
J: TRBJ1-1; length: 12; size: .; V: TRBV27; CDR3: ASSLQSRDTEAF
J: TRBJ1-5; length: 15; size: .; V: TRBV6-2/TRBV6-3; CDR3: ASSYTPGQGASQPQH
J: TRBJ1-2; length: 12; size: .; V: TRBV15; CDR3: ATSRETTAYGYT
J: TRBJ2-3; length: 10; size: .; V: TRBV5-1; CDR3: ASSADTDTQY
J: TRBJ2-5; length: 13; size: .; V: TRBV7-6; CDR3: ASSNGGTRQETQY
J: TRBJ1-6; length: 11; size: .; V: TRBV12-3/TRBV12-4; CDR3: ASSLEQRSPLH
J: TRBJ1-5; length: 14; size: .; V: TRBV19; CDR3: ASSSSGQGFYQPQH
J: TRBJ1-4; length: 13; size: .; V: TRBV18; CDR3: ASSGAFATNEKLF
J: TRBJ1-2; length: 12; size: .; V: TRBV4-2; CDR3: ASSQDMRDYGYT
J: TRBJ1-6; length: 14; size: .; V: TRBV7-9; CDR3: ASSLGQGFYNSPLH
J: TRBJ1-3; length: 11; size: .; V: TRBV7-2; CDR3: ASSLGTGSTIY
J: TRBJ1-2; length: 12; size: .; V: TRBV18; CDR3: ASSPQGVGYGYT
J: TRBJ1-1; length: 11; size: .; V: TRBV6-5; CDR3: ASSYSANTEAF